Listed below are T cell receptor beta chains from one sample, sequenced in a study of human versus mouse CDR3 diversity and MHC coevolution. Only in-frame clones appear in the TCRdb table, and some are missing; sequencing was by immunoSEQ multiplex PCR. The sample has about 81,000 clones, about 94% seen once; the top ten hold 1.3%. Sequencing was performed on naive CD4+ T cells from blood. All receptors derive from a person between 25 and 70 years old in good health. CDR3s include the opening cysteine and the closing phenylalanine or tryptophan. The D gene is left open where the match is weak. The size entry is marked missing in some rows and otherwise reads once, few, many or a size class.

d_gene	abundance	j_gene	v_gene	CDR3nt	CDR3aa
-	-	TRBJ1-1	TRBV7-2	TGTGCCGGCAGCTTATGGGCTTTGACGGGGACTGAAGCTTTCTTT	CAGSLWALTGTEAFF
TRBD1	-	TRBJ1-2	TRBV27	TGTGCCAGCAGACCCTCCGGCGGGCCAGGGGGATATGGCTACACCTTC	CASRPSGGPGGYGYTF
-	-	TRBJ1-1	TRBV6-5	TGTGCCAGCAGACCCCCCAGGGTGAACACTGAAGCTTTCTTT	CASRPPRVNTEAFF
-	-	TRBJ2-1	TRBV7-2	TGTGCCAGCAGCTTATACGGGGACTACAATGAGCAGTTCTTC	CASSLYGDYNEQFF
-	-	TRBJ1-6	TRBV14	TGTGCCAGCAGCCAAACAGGGCAGTTTAATTCGCCCCTCCACTTT	CASSQTGQFNSPLHF
-	-	TRBJ2-7	TRBV5-1	TGCGCCAGCAGCTCTTCGGAGAGGGCGAGGGAGCAGTACTTC	CASSSSERAREQYF
TRBD1	-	TRBJ1-6	TRBV19	TGTGCCAGTAATTCGGGCCCGACAGGGGGCTCCTATAATTCACCCCTCCACTTT	CASNSGPTGGSYNSPLHF
TRBD2	-	TRBJ2-1	TRBV4-3	TGCGCCAGCAGCCCAGACACTAGCGGATTTCTTGGGGATGAGCAGTTCTTC	CASSPDTSGFLGDEQFF
-	-	TRBJ1-5	TRBV12-5	TGTGCTAGTGGTTTGGGCAGGTTCGGCCAGCCCCAGCATTTT	CASGLGRFGQPQHF
TRBD2	-	TRBJ2-3	TRBV6-1	TGTGCCAGCTTACCGGGACTACCCACAGATACGCAGTATTTT	CASLPGLPTDTQYF
-	-	TRBJ1-1	TRBV28	TGTGCCAGCAGTCCAGGGGTCCGTGAAGCTTTCTTT	CASSPGVREAFF
TRBD1	-	TRBJ2-3	TRBV14	TGTGCCAGCGGGCGACAGGGGGGAAATACGCAGTATTTT	CASGRQGGNTQYF
-	-	TRBJ1-1	TRBV6-6	TGTGCCAGCAGGGAGGCCGCTGAAGCTTTCTTT	CASREAAEAFF
TRBD1	once	TRBJ1-2	TRBV7-9	TGTGCCAGCAGCCCCCAGACAGGGGCCTTTGGCTACACCTTC	CASSPQTGAFGYTF
TRBD1	-	TRBJ1-1	TRBV12-5	TGTGCTAGTGGCACGACGACAGGGGTGGGCACTGAAGCTTTCTTT	CASGTTTGVGTEAFF
-	-	TRBJ1-4	TRBV2	TGTGCCAGCAGGGGGGCCAAAAAACTGTTTTTT	CASRGAKKLFF
TRBD2	-	TRBJ2-4	TRBV29-1	TGCAGCGCTGGGGAGGGAAACAAAAACATTCAGTACTTC	CSAGEGNKNIQYF
TRBD1	-	TRBJ2-5	TRBV7-8	TGTGCCAGCAGCGTCCCCAGGGGGGAGACCCAGTACTTC	CASSVPRGETQYF
-	-	TRBJ1-1	TRBV9	TGTGCCAGCACTCCCAAAGCAGGGGTTATGAACACTGAAGCTTTCTTT	CASTPKAGVMNTEAFF
TRBD2	-	TRBJ2-5	TRBV2	TGTGCCAGCACCTGGACTAGTCAAGAGACCCAGTACTTC	CASTWTSQETQYF
-	few	TRBJ1-3	TRBV12-5	TGTGCTAGTGGTTCCCCCACAGGCCACTCTGGAAACACCATATATTTT	CASGSPTGHSGNTIYF
-	-	TRBJ1-2	TRBV29-1	TGCAGCGTTGAAGGGGGAAAAGGGGGAGGCTACACCTTC	CSVEGGKGGGYTF
-	-	TRBJ1-1	TRBV2	TGTGCCAGCAGCTACATGGGGGCGGAAACTGAAGCTTTCTTT	CASSYMGAETEAFF
-	-	TRBJ1-4	TRBV5-6	TGTGCCAGCAGCTTTAAGACGGGGGCCGGGGGGTATGAAAAACTGTTTTTT	CASSFKTGAGGYEKLFF
-	-	TRBJ2-3	TRBV5-1	TGCGCCAGCAGCTTGTGGGGCGATCCCACAGATACGCAGTATTTT	CASSLWGDPTDTQYF
-	few	TRBJ1-4	TRBV19	TGTGCCAGTAGAAAACAGGATGCAACTAATGAAAAACTGTTTTTT	CASRKQDATNEKLFF
TRBD1	-	TRBJ1-6	TRBV10-3	TGTGCCACTAACCCGGGACAGGGAAACTTCTATAATTCACCCCTCCACTTT	CATNPGQGNFYNSPLHF
-	-	TRBJ2-7	TRBV7-3	TGTGCCAGCAGCCCATTCCAGGGCGCCGCTTACGAGCAGTACTTC	CASSPFQGAAYEQYF
TRBD1	-	TRBJ2-1	TRBV5-6	TGTGCCAGCAGCTTAATCGGCTCCGACAGGGATGAGCAGTTCTTC	CASSLIGSDRDEQFF
TRBD1	-	TRBJ1-1	TRBV18	TGTGCCAGCTCACCAACCCGGACAGGGGACACTGAAGCTTTCTTT	CASSPTRTGDTEAFF
-	-	TRBJ1-6	TRBV27	TGTGCCAGCAGTTCCCCTCGGGATTCACCCCTCCACTTT	CASSSPRDSPLHF
TRBD2	-	TRBJ2-7	TRBV11-1	TGTGCCAGCAGCGCCAGCGGGGGGGTGCCGGACGAGCAGTACTTC	CASSASGGVPDEQYF
TRBD1	-	TRBJ2-7	TRBV6-5	TGTGCCAGCAACTTAGGGCAGGGGGCCGGGGAGCAGTACTTC	CASNLGQGAGEQYF
TRBD1	-	TRBJ2-7	TRBV29-1	TGCAGCGTTGGGGGACAGGGCTTGTACGAGCAGTACTTC	CSVGGQGLYEQYF
TRBD1	-	TRBJ1-1	TRBV19	TGTGCCAGTAGTAGTCGGACAGGGGGCCCTGAAGCTTTCTTT	CASSSRTGGPEAFF
TRBD2	-	TRBJ2-1	TRBV5-1	TGCGCCAGCAGTGTCGCGGGAGGGCCGTCCAATGAGCAGTTCTTC	CASSVAGGPSNEQFF
-	-	TRBJ1-1	TRBV2	TGTGCCAGCAGTGTACCCGGGTGGGACACTGAAGCTTTCTTT	CASSVPGWDTEAFF
-	-	TRBJ1-2	TRBV30	TGTGCCTGGGGCTGGGCATTTAACTATGGCTACACCTTC	CAWGWAFNYGYTF
TRBD2	-	TRBJ2-1	TRBV7-9	TGTGCCAGCAGCTTAGGACTAGCAGTCAATGAGCAGTTCTTC	CASSLGLAVNEQFF
-	-	TRBJ1-2	TRBV27	TGTGCCAGCAGTTTAGGGCGACATCTATCTAACTATGGCTACACCTTC	CASSLGRHLSNYGYTF
TRBD2	-	TRBJ2-1	TRBV5-1	TGCGCCAGCAGCTTGGCCAGCGGGAGGGCGTACAATGAGCAGTTCTTC	CASSLASGRAYNEQFF
-	-	TRBJ1-1	TRBV10-3	TGTGCCATCGCCCCAGGGGCCATGAACACTGAAGCTTTCTTT	CAIAPGAMNTEAFF
-	-	TRBJ1-1	TRBV4-2	TGTGCCAGCAGCCAAGATCTGCGGCAGCCTAACACTGAAGCTTTCTTT	CASSQDLRQPNTEAFF
TRBD1	-	TRBJ1-5	TRBV4-1	TGCGCCAGCAGCGCTACAGGGGGCAATCAGCCCCAGCATTTT	CASSATGGNQPQHF
-	-	TRBJ2-3	TRBV28	TGTGCCAGCAGTTTACCCCTAGGAACTGGGGCGGGACGGCAAGATACGCAGTATTTT	CASSLPLGTGAGRQDTQYF
-	-	TRBJ1-5	TRBV7-2	TGTGCCAGCAGCTTTCAGGGCACGGAGGGACAGCCCCAGCATTTT	CASSFQGTEGQPQHF
-	-	TRBJ2-5	TRBV7-8	TGTGCCAGCAGCTTAGCGGGAGGAGAGCAGTACTTC	CASSLAGGEQYF
-	-	TRBJ2-1	TRBV28	TGTGCCAGCTCCGCCGGACTATCGTACAATGGGCAGTTCTTC	CASSAGLSYNGQFF
-	-	TRBJ1-1	TRBV7-9	TGTGCCAGCAGTTCGCGGTGGACTGAAGCTTTCTTT	CASSSRWTEAFF
TRBD1	once	TRBJ1-6	TRBV10-3	TGTGCCATCAGTGGGGACAGCTCCTATAATTCACCCCTCCACTTT	CAISGDSSYNSPLHF
TRBD1	-	TRBJ2-2	TRBV6-4	TGTGCCAGCAAACGCTCGGGACAGGCCAACACCGGGGAGCTGTTTTTT	CASKRSGQANTGELFF
-	-	TRBJ2-7	TRBV27	TGTGCCAGCAGTTTAGCTAGCAGCGGATTTTACGAGCAGTACTTC	CASSLASSGFYEQYF
TRBD2	-	TRBJ2-4	TRBV5-1	TGCGCCAGCAGCTTAGGCGGGGGGCTAGTAAAAAACATTCAGTACTTC	CASSLGGGLVKNIQYF
TRBD2	-	TRBJ2-1	TRBV5-1	TGCGCCAGCAGCTTGGAGGGACTACGTTTCTTC	CASSLEGLRFF
-	-	TRBJ1-1	TRBV9	TGTGCCAGCAGCCCTGGAGGTTCCTTGAACACTGAAGCTTTCTTT	CASSPGGSLNTEAFF